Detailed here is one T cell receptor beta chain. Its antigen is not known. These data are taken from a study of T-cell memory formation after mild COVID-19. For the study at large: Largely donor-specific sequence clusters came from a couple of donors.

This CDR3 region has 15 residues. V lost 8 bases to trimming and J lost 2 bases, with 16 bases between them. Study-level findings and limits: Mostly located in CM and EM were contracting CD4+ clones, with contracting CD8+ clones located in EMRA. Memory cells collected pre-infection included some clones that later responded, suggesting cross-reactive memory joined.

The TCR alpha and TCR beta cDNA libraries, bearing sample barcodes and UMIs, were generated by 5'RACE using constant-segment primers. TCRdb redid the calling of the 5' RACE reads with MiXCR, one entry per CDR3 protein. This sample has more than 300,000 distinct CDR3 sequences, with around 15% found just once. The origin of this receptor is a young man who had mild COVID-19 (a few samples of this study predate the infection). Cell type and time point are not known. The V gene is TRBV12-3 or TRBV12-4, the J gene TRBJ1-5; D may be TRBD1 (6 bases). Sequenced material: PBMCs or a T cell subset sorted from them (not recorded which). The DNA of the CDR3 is TGTGCCAGCGGAATACAGGGTGGCGGCAATCAGCCCCAGCATTTT. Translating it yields CASGIQGGGNQPQHF.